The text below deals with one TCR beta chain. No antigen is known for it. V lost 0 bases and J 5 bases, leaving 13 bases between the germline ends. Germline values: CDR1 MNHNY, CDR2 SVGAGI (reference sequence). The CDR3 totals 15 residues. The sample originates from a study of cytomegalovirus exposure and HLA in healthy donors. General study findings and limits: Per a later analysis, HLA-associated TCR beta chains showed more clonal expansion than other, equally common TCR beta chains. Reports indicated that the classifier achieved high specificity and sensitivity in diagnosing cytomegalovirus status.

PCR was performed using 60 Vbeta and 13 Jbeta primers. Measured with immunoSEQ multiplex PCR; TCRdb has only the in-frame clones, and not every one. This sample contains 70,000 or so clones. The sequence came from a man aged 40-49 years in good health and CMV-seronegative. This chain links TRBV6-6 with TRBJ1-1, with D perhaps matching TRBD1 (5 bases). The sequencing input was PBMCs. CDR3: CASSYSGLVWTEAFF. CDR3 nucleotide sequence: TGTGCCAGCAGTTACTCGGGACTCGTGTGGACTGAAGCTTTCTTT.